This entry features one TCR beta chain sequence. Sequencing was performed with immunoSEQ multiplex PCR; in TCRdb, only in-frame clones are kept and a portion is missing. The sample comprises about 130,000 clones, around 90% of which are singletons, and more than 2% rests with the top ten. Trimming took 6 bases from V and 10 from J; bases not matched to a gene: 10. Per germline, CDR1 MNHEY and CDR2 SMNVEV (reference sequence). CDR3 length: 13 amino acids. The data originate from a study of control samples from healthy donors and cancer patients. The sample taken for sequencing was blood. V usage is TRBV27 and J usage is TRBJ2-3, with 7 nucleotides matching TRBD2. This clonotype was sampled from a man aged 18 to 35 in good health. The CDR3 is CASSRPGGLAQYF. In nucleotides, the CDR3 is TGTGCCAGCAGCCGCCCGGGGGGATTAGCGCAGTATTTT.